The rows below give T cell receptor beta chains drawn from one sample of a study of post-analysis software for immune sequencing data. TCRdb passed the PCR reads through MiXCR, listing each CDR3 protein once. The sample holds some 690,000 distinct CDR3 sequences, less than 35% seen once. Sequencing used blood. Every receptor here comes from a girl aged 5 to 17 with multiple sclerosis. Both conserved end residues are part of each CDR3. The D gene is left open where the match is weak. The size of a clone is reported for some rows only, either as once, few or many, or as a class for expanded clones.

CDR3nt,CDR3aa,len,d_gene,abundance,j_gene,v_gene
TGTGCCAGCTCACCAAGTCTGGACAGGGCTTCCTATGGCTACACCTTC,CASSPSLDRASYGYTF,16,TRBD1,-,TRBJ1-2,TRBV18
TGTGCCAGCAGCCGAGGACTAGGACCCTACGAGCAGTACTTC,CASSRGLGPYEQYF,14,TRBD2,-,TRBJ2-7,TRBV3-1
TGTGCCAGCAGCTCGGACAGGGGGCTAGAAGAGACCCAGTACTTC,CASSSDRGLEETQYF,15,TRBD1,-,TRBJ2-5,TRBV7-2
TGTGCCACCAGTGACCGGGGACTAGCGGCTTACAATGAGCAGTTCTTC,CATSDRGLAAYNEQFF,16,TRBD2,-,TRBJ2-1,TRBV24-1
TGCAGCGTTGAAGATGGGGGGAAGCAGTTCTTC,CSVEDGGKQFF,11,-,-,TRBJ2-1,TRBV29-1
TGTGCCAGCAGCCGAACCACGCCGACAGAGGACAAAGCTTTCTTT,CASSRTTPTEDKAFF,15,-,few,TRBJ1-1,TRBV7-9
TGTGCCACCAGTGAATCTGTTGAGTATTTT,CATSESVEYF,10,-,-,TRBJ2-3,TRBV24-1
TGTGCCAGCAGTCCCACTCGGAACTATGGCTACACCTTC,CASSPTRNYGYTF,13,-,few,TRBJ1-2,TRBV12-3/TRBV12-4
TGTGCCAGCAGTTACACGGTGGCGGCGGGAAGCTCCTACGAGCAGTACTTC,CASSYTVAAGSSYEQYF,17,-,few,TRBJ2-7,TRBV6-5
TGTGCCAGCAGACCCCACAGCTACAATGAGCAGTTCTTC,CASRPHSYNEQFF,13,-,few,TRBJ2-1,TRBV6-2/TRBV6-3
TGTGCCAGCAGCCCCCGGTCAGAGGGCTCCTACGAGCAGTACTTC,CASSPRSEGSYEQYF,15,-,-,TRBJ2-7,TRBV7-9
TGCAGTGCTCGTTTCCGAGGGGGAAACTACGAGCAGTACTTC,CSARFRGGNYEQYF,14,-,few,TRBJ2-7,TRBV20-1
TGTGCCAGCGGCAGCGACTCTGGAAACACCATATATTTT,CASGSDSGNTIYF,13,-,-,TRBJ1-3,TRBV19
TGTGCCAGCAGTTTAACCAACAGCCAGGGGCCTAACACTGAAGCTTTCTTT,CASSLTNSQGPNTEAFF,17,-,-,TRBJ1-1,TRBV12-3/TRBV12-4
TGTGCCAGCAGCGTAGTCTCTGGAAACACCATATATTTT,CASSVVSGNTIYF,13,-,-,TRBJ1-3,TRBV6-5
TGTGCCAGCAGCGAGGGCTGGGAGCAGTTCTTC,CASSEGWEQFF,11,-,-,TRBJ2-1,TRBV11-2
TGTGCCAGCAGCTTATCAGCGGGACTTCAAGAGACCCAGTACTTC,CASSLSAGLQETQYF,15,TRBD2,-,TRBJ2-5,TRBV7-2
TGTGCCAGCAGCTTCGGGGGACGGAGGAATGAAAAACTGTTTTTT,CASSFGGRRNEKLFF,15,-,-,TRBJ1-4,TRBV7-9
TGCGCCAGCAGACGGGGACTAGCGGACCCCGGGGGGGGCACAGATACGCAGTATTTT,CASRRGLADPGGGTDTQYF,19,TRBD2,few,TRBJ2-3,TRBV5-1
TGTGCCAGCAGTTACATGGGGGCCCAGTGCTTC,CASSYMGAQCF,11,-,-,TRBJ2-5,TRBV6-5
TGTGCCAGCAGCCTTAGGGACGGGGTTTTCTACGAGCAGTACTTC,CASSLRDGVFYEQYF,15,-,many,TRBJ2-7,TRBV7-2
TGTGCCACCAGCAGAGGCACAGATATGCAGTATTTT,CATSRGTDMQYF,12,-,few,TRBJ2-3,TRBV15